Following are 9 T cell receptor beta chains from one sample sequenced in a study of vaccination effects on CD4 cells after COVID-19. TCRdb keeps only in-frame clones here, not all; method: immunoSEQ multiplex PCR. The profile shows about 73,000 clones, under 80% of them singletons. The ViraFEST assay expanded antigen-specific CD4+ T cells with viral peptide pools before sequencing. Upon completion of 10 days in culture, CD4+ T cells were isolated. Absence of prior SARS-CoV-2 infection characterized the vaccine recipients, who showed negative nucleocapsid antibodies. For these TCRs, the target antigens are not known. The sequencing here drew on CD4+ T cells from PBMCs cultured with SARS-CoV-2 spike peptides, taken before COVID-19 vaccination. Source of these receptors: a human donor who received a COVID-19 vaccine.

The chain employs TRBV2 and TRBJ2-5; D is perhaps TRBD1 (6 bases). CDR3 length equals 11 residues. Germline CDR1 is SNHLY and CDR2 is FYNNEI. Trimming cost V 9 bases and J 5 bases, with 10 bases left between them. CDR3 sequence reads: CASSGDETQYF. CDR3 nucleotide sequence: TGTGCCAGTTCAGGGGACGAGACCCAGTACTTC.

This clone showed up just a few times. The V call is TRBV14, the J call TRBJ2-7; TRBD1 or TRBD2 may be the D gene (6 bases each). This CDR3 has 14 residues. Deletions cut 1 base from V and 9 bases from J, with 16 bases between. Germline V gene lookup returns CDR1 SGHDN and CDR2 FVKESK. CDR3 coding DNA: TGTGCCAGCAGCCAAGCTGGACGCCGGGGGCGGCAGTACGTC. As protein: CASSQAGRRGRQYV.

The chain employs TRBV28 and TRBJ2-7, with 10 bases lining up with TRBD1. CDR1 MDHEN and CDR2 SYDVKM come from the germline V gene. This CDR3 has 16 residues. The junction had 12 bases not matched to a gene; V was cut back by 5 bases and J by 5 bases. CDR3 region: CASSRGQGSPRNEQYV. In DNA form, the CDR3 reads TGTGCCAGCAGTCGGGGACAGGGGTCTCCCAGGAACGAGCAGTACGTC.

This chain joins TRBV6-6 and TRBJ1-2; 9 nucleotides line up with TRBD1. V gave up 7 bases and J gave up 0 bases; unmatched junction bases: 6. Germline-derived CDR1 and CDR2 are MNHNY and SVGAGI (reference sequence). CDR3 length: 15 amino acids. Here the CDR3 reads CASTLQGAPNYGYTF. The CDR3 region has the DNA TGTGCCAGCACCCTACAGGGGGCTCCTAACTATGGCTACACCTTC.

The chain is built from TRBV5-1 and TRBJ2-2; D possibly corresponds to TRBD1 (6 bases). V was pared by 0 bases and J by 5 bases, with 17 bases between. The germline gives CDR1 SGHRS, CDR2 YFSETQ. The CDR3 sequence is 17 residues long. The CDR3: CASSLVAGAPRTGELFF. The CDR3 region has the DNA TGCGCCAGCAGCTTGGTGGCAGGGGCTCCCAGGACCGGGGAGCTGTTTTTT.

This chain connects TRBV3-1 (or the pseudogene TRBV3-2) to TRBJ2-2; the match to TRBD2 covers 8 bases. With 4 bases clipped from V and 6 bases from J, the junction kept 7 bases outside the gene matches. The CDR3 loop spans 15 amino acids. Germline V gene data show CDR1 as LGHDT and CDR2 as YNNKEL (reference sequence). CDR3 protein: CASSRVGGGPGELFF. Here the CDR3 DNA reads TGTGCCAGCAGCCGAGTCGGCGGGGGGCCCGGGGAGCTGTTTTTT.

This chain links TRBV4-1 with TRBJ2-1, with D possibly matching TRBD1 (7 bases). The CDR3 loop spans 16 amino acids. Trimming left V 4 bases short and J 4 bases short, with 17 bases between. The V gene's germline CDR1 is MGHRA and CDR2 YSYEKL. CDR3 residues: CASSPEGQSDYNEQFF. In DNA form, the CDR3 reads TGCGCCAGCAGCCCGGAGGGACAGTCTGATTACAATGAGCAGTTCTTC.

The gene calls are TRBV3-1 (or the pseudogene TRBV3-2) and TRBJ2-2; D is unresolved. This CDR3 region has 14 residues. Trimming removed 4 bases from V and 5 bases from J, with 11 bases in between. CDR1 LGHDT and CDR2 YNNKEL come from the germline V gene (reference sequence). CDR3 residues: CASSRDGRTGELFF. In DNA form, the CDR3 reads TGTGCCAGCAGCCGAGATGGCCGGACCGGGGAGCTGTTTTTT.

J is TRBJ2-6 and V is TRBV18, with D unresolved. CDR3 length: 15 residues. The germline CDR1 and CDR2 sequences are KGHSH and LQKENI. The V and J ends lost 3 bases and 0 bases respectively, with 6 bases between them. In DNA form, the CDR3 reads TGTGCCAGCTCACCCGCGGCCTCTGGGGCCAACGTCCTGACTTTC. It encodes CASSPAASGANVLTF.